This T cell receptor (beta chain) was documented in a study of long-term antiretroviral therapy in people with HIV. General observations from the study: CDR3 lengths in HIV samples spanned a narrower range than controls. Pre-ART clonal expansions dominated every time point's repertoire. Adherence to ART, viral resistance and therapy changes lacked any data.

Researchers ran immunoSEQ v3.0 at survey level. Per sample, sequencing targeted roughly 40,000-50,000 T-cell genomes. The protocol was immunoSEQ multiplex PCR, while the TCRdb copy is restricted to in-frame clones and leaves out a portion. The sample yields around 17,000 clones, approximately 90% seen once. Points on this clone: The antigen remains undetermined.

The CDR3 totals 13 residues. Germline V gene lookup returns CDR1 SGDLS and CDR2 YYNGEE. The V gene lost 0 bases and the J gene lost 7 bases, with 10 bases spanning the gap. Sequenced here: unsorted PBMCs, sampled 6.9 years after starting antiretroviral therapy. V gene TRBV9 combines with J gene TRBJ1-2; D is uncertain. The clonotype comes from a man between 45 and 60 years old with HIV. CDR3 residues: CASSVVHTIGYTF. In DNA, the CDR3 is TGTGCCAGCAGCGTAGTACACACCATTGGCTACACCTTC.